The 16 T cell receptor beta chains in this list originate from one sample, sequenced in a study of cytomegalovirus exposure and HLA in healthy donors (dated by TCRdb to about 2017). The library was produced with the immunoSEQ multiplex PCR assay. For the multiplex PCR, a mixture combining 60 forward primers for TCR Vbeta segments and 13 reverse primers for TCR Jbeta segments was used. The immuneACCESS repertoire file appears here via TCRdb, limited to in-frame rearrangements. These files lack a portion of the clones; in checked studies, under half of the deficit traces to unresolved V genes, and the cause of the others is not known. The table for this sample lists roughly 150,000 clones; roughly 80% of them were counted only once. The biggest ten clones account for approximately 2.1% of the sample. The sequenced sample was PBMCs. These TCRs come from a man aged 45-60 years in good health and CMV-seropositive.

V and J are TRBV9 and TRBJ2-1; 7 bases fit TRBD2. The CDR3 runs to 13 residues. CDR1 SGDLS and CDR2 YYNGEE come from the germline V gene. The V gene end was trimmed by 9 bases and the J gene end by 5 bases; junction bases not matched to a gene: 8. The CDR3 loop reads CATSGGWDNEQFF. The DNA for the CDR3 is TGTGCCACATCGGGGGGTTGGGACAATGAGCAGTTCTTC.

The rearrangement links TRBV5-1 to TRBJ1-2, with a weak D call TRBD1 (5 bases). The CDR3 extends over 17 amino acids. V was shortened by 1 base and J by 4 bases, with 20 bases between the two germline ends. In germline, CDR1 is SGHRS, CDR2 YFSETQ. CDR3 amino acids: CASSLSGPTVNGYGYTF. Here the CDR3 DNA reads TGCGCCAGCAGCTTGTCAGGGCCGACCGTAAATGGCTATGGCTACACCTTC.

V usage is TRBV13 and J usage is TRBJ2-3; 8 bases map to TRBD2. Losses at the gene ends were 3 bases for V and 6 bases for J; bases not matched to a gene: 5. Germline V lookup: CDR1 PRHDT, CDR2 FYEKMQ (reference sequence). The CDR3 is 14 residues long. CDR3 sequence (DNA): TGTGCCAGCAGCTTCGGGGGGGCCCGGGATACGCAGTATTTT. It codes for CASSFGGARDTQYF. The whole variable domain, filled in from reference TRBV13 and TRBJ2-3, reads AAGVIQSPRHLIKEKRETATLKCYPIPRHDTVYWYQQGPGQDPQFLISFYEKMQSDKGSIPDRFSAQQFSDYHSELNMSSLELGDSALYFCASSFGGARDTQYFGPGTRLTVL.

The chain is built from TRBV7-2 and TRBJ1-1; possible D gene TRBD1, 5 bases. The germline V and J ends were trimmed by 4 bases and 4 bases, with 7 bases remaining between them. CDR3 length: 12 residues. The germline gives CDR1 SGHTA, CDR2 FQGNSA. The CDR3 nucleotides read TGTGCCAGCAGCTCTCAGGGCACTGAAGCTTTCTTT. This codes for CASSSQGTEAFF.

V usage is TRBV2 and J usage is TRBJ2-3, with 8 bases lining up with TRBD2. CDR3 size: 12 residues. In germline, CDR1 is SNHLY, CDR2 FYNNEI. The trim removed 4 bases at V and 6 bases at J, leaving 0 bases unmatched. The CDR3 region has the DNA TGTGCCAGCAGTGGACTAGCGGATACGCAGTATTTT. Translated, it gives CASSGLADTQYF. The full variable domain, in which reference TRBV2 and TRBJ2-3 provide the parts outside the CDR3, is EPEVTQTPSHQVTQMGQEVILRCVPISNHLYFYWYRQILGQKVEFLVSFYNNEISEKSEIFDDQFSVERPDGSNFTLKIRSTKLEDSAMYFCASSGLADTQYFGPGTRLTVL.

The rearrangement joins TRBV7-2 to TRBJ1-5; D may be TRBD1 (5 bases). The CDR3 runs to 15 residues. V was cut by 2 bases and J by 4 bases, with 12 bases left in between. Looked up from germline, CDR1 is SGHTA and CDR2 is FQGNSA. CDR3 nucleotides: TGTGCCAGCAGCTTAACCGGACAACCGAATCAGCCCCAGCATTTT. Residues: CASSLTGQPNQPQHF. Variable domain in full (rest from reference TRBV7-2 and TRBJ1-5): GAGVSQSPSNKVTEKGKDVELRCDPISGHTALYWYRQSLGQGLEFLIYFQGNSAPDKSGLPSDRFSAERTGGSVSTLTIQRTQQEDSAVYLCASSLTGQPNQPQHFGDGTRLSIL.

The J gene is TRBJ1-1, the V gene TRBV6-6; D gene ambiguous. V was shortened by 8 bases and J by 0 bases, with 7 bases between the two germline ends. Germline-derived CDR1 and CDR2 are MNHNY and SVGAGI (reference sequence). The CDR3 is 12 residues long. In DNA form, the CDR3 reads TGTGCCAGCCGAGGAGTGAACACTGAAGCTTTCTTT. It is translated as CASRGVNTEAFF.

The chain combines TRBV6-5 with TRBJ1-4; 8 bases align to TRBD1. Trimming took 2 bases from V and 8 from J; bases not matched to a gene: 10. The CDR3 extends over 16 amino acids. Germline lookup yields CDR1 MNHEY and CDR2 SVGAGI. Written as DNA, the CDR3 is TGTGCCAGCAGTTACGGGCAGGGGGCGAGTCGCGAAAAACTGTTTTTT. It is translated as CASSYGQGASREKLFF.

The gene calls are TRBV9 and TRBJ2-7; tentatively, D is TRBD1 (6 bases). The V and J ends lost 3 bases and 2 bases respectively, with 12 bases between them. CDR3 length equals 14 residues. CDR1 is SGDLS, CDR2 YYNGEE, per germline. CDR3: CASSAGTSPYEQYF. The CDR3 DNA reads TGTGCCAGCAGCGCCGGGACATCCCCCTACGAGCAGTACTTC.

The V gene is TRBV5-1, the J gene TRBJ1-2; 9 bases map to TRBD1. This CDR3 region has 16 residues. Germline assignment: CDR1 SGHRS and CDR2 YFSETQ. Losses at the gene ends were 0 bases for V and 4 bases for J; bases not matched to a gene: 7. The CDR3 DNA sequence: TGCGCCAGCAGCTTGGCGGGACAGGGCCTCCTCTATGGCTACACCTTC. Residues: CASSLAGQGLLYGYTF.

The chain has TRBV7-6 and TRBJ2-3; 14 bases match TRBD2. With V trimmed by 5 bases and J by 6 bases, 4 bases remained unmatched. This CDR3 region has 15 residues. CDR1 and CDR2 (germline): SGHVS, FNYEAQ. The DNA of the CDR3 is TGTGCCAGCAGCATTCGGACTAGCGGGGGGGATACGCAGTATTTT. It is translated as CASSIRTSGGDTQYF.

The CDR3 loop reads CASMAEAGREQYF. The CDR3 DNA reads TGCGCCAGCATGGCGGAGGCTGGGCGCGAGCAGTACTTC. The genes are TRBV10-2 and TRBJ2-7, with D possibly TRBD2 on 5 matching bases. CDR1 WSHSY and CDR2 SAAADI come from the germline V gene. The CDR3 is 13 residues long. V lost 7 bases, J lost 6 bases, and 16 bases lay in between.

This chain connects TRBV30 to TRBJ1-6; D not certain. CDR3 length: 15 residues. Germline V gene sequence: CDR1 GTSNPN, CDR2 SVGIG (reference sequence). Between the trimmed V and J ends, which lost 3 bases and 2 bases, there was a span of 11 bases. The CDR3 loop is CAWSPFRTYNSPLHF. In nucleotides, the CDR3 is TGTGCCTGGAGCCCGTTCAGAACCTATAATTCACCCCTCCACTTT.

V gene TRBV28 combines with J gene TRBJ2-6, with D hard to call. Germline loops: CDR1 MDHEN, CDR2 SYDVKM. Trimming took 1 base from V and 0 from J, leaving 7 bases between them. The CDR3 spans 16 residues. In DNA, the CDR3 is TGTGCCAGCAGTTTATCCCGGAGCTCTGGGGCCAACGTCCTGACTTTC. This sequence encodes CASSLSRSSGANVLTF.

The rearrangement uses TRBV7-9 and TRBJ2-7; TRBD2 matches 9 bases. The CDR3 is made up of 15 amino acids. J gave up 0 bases and V 4 bases, and 4 bases lay outside the gene matches. Germline values: CDR1 SEHNR, CDR2 FQNEAQ (reference sequence). The CDR3 is CASSSPGLASYEQYF. In DNA form, the CDR3 reads TGTGCCAGCAGCTCTCCGGGACTAGCCTCCTACGAGCAGTACTTC.

The rearrangement links TRBV10-3 to TRBJ2-2; 7 bases line up with TRBD1. J was trimmed by 5 bases and V by 5 bases; bases with no gene match: 5. The germline CDR1 and CDR2 sequences are ENHRY and SYGVKD. The CDR3 is 14 amino acids. In DNA form, the CDR3 reads TGTGCCATCAGTAACTCACAGGGGACCGGGGAGCTGTTTTTT. Translating gives CAISNSQGTGELFF.